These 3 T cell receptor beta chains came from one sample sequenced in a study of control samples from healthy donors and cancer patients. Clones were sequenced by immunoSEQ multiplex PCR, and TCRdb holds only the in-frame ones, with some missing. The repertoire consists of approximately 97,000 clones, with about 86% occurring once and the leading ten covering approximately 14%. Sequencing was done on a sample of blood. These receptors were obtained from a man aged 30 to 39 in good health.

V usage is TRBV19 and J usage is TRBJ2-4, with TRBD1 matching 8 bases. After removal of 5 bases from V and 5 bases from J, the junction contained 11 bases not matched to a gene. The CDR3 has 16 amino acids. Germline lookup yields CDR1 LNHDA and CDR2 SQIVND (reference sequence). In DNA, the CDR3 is TGTGCCAGTAGTCCTTGGACAGGGAGTGGGGAAAACATTCAGTACTTC. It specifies CASSPWTGSGENIQYF.

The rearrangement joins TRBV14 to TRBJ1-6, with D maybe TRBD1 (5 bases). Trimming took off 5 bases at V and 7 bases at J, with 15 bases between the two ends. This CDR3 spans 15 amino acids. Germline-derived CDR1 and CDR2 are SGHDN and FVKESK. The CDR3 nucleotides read TGTGCCAGCAGCTCACAGCGGCAGGGCAATTCACCCCTCCACTTT. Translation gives CASSSQRQGNSPLHF.

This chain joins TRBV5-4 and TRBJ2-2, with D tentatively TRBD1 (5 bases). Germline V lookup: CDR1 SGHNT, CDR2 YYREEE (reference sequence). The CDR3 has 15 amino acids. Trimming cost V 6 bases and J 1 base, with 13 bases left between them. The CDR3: CASTPWQGNTGELFF. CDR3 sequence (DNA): TGTGCCAGCACCCCCTGGCAGGGGAACACCGGGGAGCTGTTTTTT.